The 12 T cell receptor beta chains below were found in one sample sequenced in a study. Libraries were prepared by immunoSEQ multiplex PCR; TCRdb keeps only in-frame clonotypes and omits some of them. The sample includes under 65,000 clones, more than 85% of them seen just once. The sequencing input was PBMCs. These receptor sequences come from a man in his forties with rheumatoid arthritis.

The chain has TRBV19 and TRBJ2-3; TRBD1 agrees at 7 bases. After removal of 3 bases from V and 0 bases from J, the junction contained 9 bases not matched to a gene. The CDR3 runs to 17 residues. The V gene's germline CDR1 is LNHDA and CDR2 SQIVND (reference sequence). CDR3 residues: CASSIRDRQSSTDTQYF. CDR3 DNA: TGTGCCAGTAGTATCCGGGACAGACAGTCTAGCACAGATACGCAGTATTTT. The full variable domain, its missing parts supplied by reference TRBV19 and TRBJ2-3, is DGGITQSPKYLFRKEGQNVTLSCEQNLNHDAMYWYRQDPGQGLRLIYYSQIVNDFQKGDIAEGYSVSREKKESFPLTVTSAQKNPTAFYLCASSIRDRQSSTDTQYFGPGTRLTVL.

This rearrangement joins TRBV10-2 to TRBJ1-6; D is unresolved. Per the germline V gene, CDR1 is WSHSY and CDR2 is SAAADI. V lost 1 base and J 1 base, leaving 8 bases between the germline ends. CDR3 length equals 16 residues. As DNA, the CDR3 is TGCGCCAGCAGTGAGTTTCAGAGGTCCTATAATTCACCCCTCCACTTT. Translation gives CASSEFQRSYNSPLHF.

The J gene is TRBJ2-5, the V gene TRBV7-2, with no clear D. V was trimmed by 5 bases and J by 5 bases, leaving 15 bases between them. The V gene's germline CDR1 is SGHTA and CDR2 FQGNSA. The CDR3 runs to 14 residues. The CDR3 sequence: CASSPPVLVETQYF. The CDR3 DNA follows: TGTGCCAGCAGCCCACCGGTATTGGTGGAGACCCAGTACTTC.

The gene calls are TRBV7-9 and TRBJ1-6; 7 nucleotides agree with TRBD1. V shed 6 bases and J 10 bases; nucleotides not matched to a gene: 9. The germline V gene has CDR1 SEHNR and CDR2 FQNEAQ (reference sequence). The CDR3 is made up of 14 amino acids. This CDR3 reads CASRRQGTDSPLHF. The CDR3 bases are TGTGCCAGCAGGCGACAGGGTACTGACTCACCCCTCCACTTT.

The gene calls are TRBV30 and TRBJ1-1, with a possible D match to TRBD1 (6 bases). Germline V CDR1 and CDR2: GTSNPN, SVGIG (reference sequence). Deletions cut 3 bases from V and 1 base from J, with 9 bases between. The CDR3 consists of 13 residues. The CDR3: CAWSRGQNTEAFF. CDR3 in DNA: TGTGCCTGGAGCAGGGGTCAGAACACTGAAGCTTTCTTT. The full variable domain, with the rest looked up from reference TRBV30 and TRBJ1-1, is SQTIHQWPATLVQPVGSPLSLECTVEGTSNPNLYWYRQAAGRGLQLLFYSVGIGQISSEVPQNLSASRPQDRQFILSSKKLLLSDSGFYLCAWSRGQNTEAFFGQGTRLTVV.

The chain is built from TRBV5-5 and TRBJ1-1; D may be TRBD1 (6 bases). Trimming removed 2 bases at V and 6 bases at J, with 8 bases between. This CDR3 comprises 12 residues. Germline V lookup: CDR1 SGHKS, CDR2 YYEKEE (reference sequence). This CDR3 is CASSFKGAEAFF. The CDR3 nucleotides read TGTGCCAGCAGCTTCAAGGGGGCTGAAGCTTTCTTT.

This chain uses TRBV9 with TRBJ1-3; D unresolved. This CDR3 has 14 residues. From germline, CDR1 is SGDLS and CDR2 YYNGEE. The ends were cut back, 2 bases at V and 1 base at J, with 7 bases in the middle. CDR3 bases: TGTGCCAGCAGCGTTAGCGGGTCTGGAAACACCATATATTTT. As protein: CASSVSGSGNTIYF.

The chain employs TRBV18 and TRBJ2-3; D is undetermined. Germline V lookup: CDR1 KGHSH, CDR2 LQKENI. Trimming removed 3 bases from V and 6 bases from J, with 7 bases in between. The CDR3 sequence is 12 residues long. CDR3 residues: CASSPFQDTQYF. CDR3 DNA: TGTGCCAGCTCACCCTTTCAGGATACGCAGTATTTT.

This chain connects TRBV30 to TRBJ1-1; the match to TRBD1 covers 7 bases. The CDR3 consists of 14 residues. V gave up 2 bases and J gave up 6 bases; unmatched junction bases: 9. CDR1 is GTSNPN, CDR2 SVGIG, per germline (reference sequence). CDR3: CAWSLDRAGPEAFF. The DNA of the CDR3 is TGTGCCTGGAGTCTCGACAGGGCAGGGCCTGAAGCTTTCTTT.

This sequence joins TRBV2 and TRBJ2-6; D ambiguous. The ends were cut back, 6 bases at V and 0 bases at J, with 15 bases in the middle. Germline CDR1 and CDR2: SNHLY and FYNNEI. CDR3 length: 17 amino acids. The CDR3, as DNA: TGTGCCAGCAGCTCCTCCCCAAGCCCCTCTGGGGCCAACGTCCTGACTTTC. As protein: CASSSSPSPSGANVLTF.

The V call is TRBV7-3, the J call TRBJ1-1; D remains ambiguous. The CDR3 sequence is 13 residues long. From germline, CDR1 is SGHTA and CDR2 FQGTGA. Deletions cut 1 base from V and 1 base from J, with 4 bases between. This CDR3 is CASSLMQNTEAFF. The CDR3 nucleotides are TGTGCCAGCAGCTTAATGCAGAACACTGAAGCTTTCTTT.

A single count supports this clone. The CDR3 nucleotides are TGTGCCAGCAGCTATTTAGCGGGTACAGATACGCAGTATTTT. This codes for CASSYLAGTDTQYF. This chain joins TRBV5-4 and TRBJ2-3; TRBD2 agrees at 7 bases. Germline assignment: CDR1 SGHNT and CDR2 YYREEE (reference sequence). V lost 3 bases, J lost 3 bases, and 4 bases stayed unmatched. The CDR3 is 14 residues long.